This T cell receptor (beta chain) was captured by sequencing in a study of STAT3 mutations in large granular lymphocyte leukemia. Study summary: Roughly half of the longitudinally sequenced T-LGLL patients carried detectable canonical activating STAT3 mutations. General study findings and limits: At least one immunodominant TCR beta clonotype appeared in every T-cell large granular lymphocyte leukemia patient.

Libraries were prepared by immunoSEQ multiplex PCR; TCRdb keeps only in-frame clonotypes and omits some of them. This table has roughly 5,900 clones, approximately 88% appearing once. The CDR3 extends over 14 amino acids. V was trimmed by 5 bases and J by 2 bases, leaving 12 bases between them. CDR1 SGHKS and CDR2 YYEKEE come from the germline V gene (reference sequence). A remark on this clone: The target antigen is unknown.

This chain links TRBV5-5 with TRBJ2-3; D gene uncertain. The source is a human donor with T large granular lymphocyte leukemia. Some clones in this sample may be carry-over from other donors' samples. Sequences were obtained from PBMCs. Here the CDR3 reads CASRLRPITDTQYF. CDR3 nucleotides: TGTGCCAGCAGGCTACGACCTATCACAGATACGCAGTATTTT.